This T cell receptor (beta chain) is from a study of cutaneous CD30+ T cell lymphoproliferative disorder and hepatitis E (dated by TCRdb to between 2018 and 2020). The library was prepared using the immunoSEQ multiplex PCR assay. TCRdb limited this immuneACCESS table to in-frame rearrangements with V and J called. A share of clones is missing; checked studies link under half to unresolved V genes, and the rest is unexplained. The sample has about 7,700 clones on record, roughly 70% of them singletons. The ten largest clones capture under 1.4% of the sample. Inclusive of the bounding cysteine and phenylalanine, the CDR3 is 14 residues long. The DNA shown is the 42-base CDR3, in frame from base 1. CDR1 LNHDA and CDR2 SQIVND were looked up in the germline V gene (reference sequence). Trimming takes 2 bases from V and 7 bases from J, and the germline ends sit 12 bases apart. This clone was counted between two and nine times. This clone's antigen is unknown. No qualities accompany the bases; no much larger clone lies one base away.

Sequenced input: blood. The TCR comes from a human donor with a cutaneous T cell lymphoproliferative disorder associated with hepatitis E virus. The chain is encoded by TRBV19 joined to TRBJ2-1; the D gene cannot be resolved reliably. The DNA sequence is TGTGCCAGTAGTATACTAAAAGGTCTGAATGAGCAGTTCTTC. The translation is CASSILKGLNEQFF. Beyond the CDR3, the reference TRBV19 and TRBJ2-1 genes provide the residues; the full variable domain reads: DGGITQSPKYLFRKEGQNVTLSCEQNLNHDAMYWYRQDPGQGLRLIYYSQIVNDFQKGDIAEGYSVSREKKESFPLTVTSAQKNPTAFYLCASSILKGLNEQFFGPGTRLTVL.